The TCR beta chain described here comes from a study of metastatic and nonmetastatic thyroid tumors. In the study overall: Patients with malignant and benign thyroid disease provided blood and tumor or nodule tissue, whose repertoires were compared.

In germline, CDR1 is SGDLS, CDR2 YYNGEE. The CDR3 has 14 residues. V lost 4 bases and J lost 3; bases outside the gene matches: 3. Treatment of any kind had been given to no patient before thyroid surgery. This clone has at least ten counts. From the PCR reads, TCRdb re-called clones with MiXCR. The profile shows tens of thousands of clones, roughly 13% of them singletons. The rearrangement joins TRBV9 to TRBJ2-3, with TRBD1 matching over 9 bases. The sequenced sample was blood. This clonotype was sampled from a female donor with papillary thyroid cancer or a benign thyroid nodule (not recorded which). Some clones in this sample may be carry-over from other donors' samples. The CDR3 nucleotides are TGTGCCAGCAGCAGGGACAGGGCGACAGATACGCAGTATTTT. It encodes CASSRDRATDTQYF.